The 30 T cell receptor beta chains below come from one sample, sequenced in a study of blood T cell repertoires in COVID-19 (dated by TCRdb to 2020 to 2022). Libraries were made using the immunoSEQ multiplex PCR assay. Drawn from immuneACCESS, this table holds only the in-frame rearrangements with V and J called that TCRdb kept. Clones are partly lost; checked studies trace under half to an unresolved V gene and leave the rest unexplained. The sample yields more than 70,000 clones; approximately 90% were counted once. The ten most abundant clones make up around 8.6% of the sample. Material: peripheral blood. The source is a man aged 45 to 65 with acute or convalescent COVID-19.

The rearrangement joins TRBV27 to TRBJ1-4; D is perhaps TRBD1 (5 bases). The V gene lost 4 bases and the J gene lost 8 bases, with 11 bases spanning the gap. Germline CDR1 MNHEY, CDR2 SMNVEV (reference sequence). This CDR3 contains 13 residues. CDR3 residues: CASSSGFYEKLFF. In DNA, the CDR3 is TGTGCCAGCAGTTCAGGGTTTTACGAAAAACTGTTTTTT.

In this sample, this clone turned up once. The chain carries TRBV3-1 (or the pseudogene TRBV3-2) and TRBJ1-1; D ambiguous. V lost 3 bases and J 4 bases, leaving 9 bases between the germline ends. CDR1 is LGHDT, CDR2 YNNKEL, per germline (reference sequence). The CDR3 length is 13 residues. The CDR3 nucleotides read TGTGCCAGCAGCCAGCTTGGAGGCACTGAAGCTTTCTTT. It translates to CASSQLGGTEAFF.

The V and J genes are TRBV6-1 and TRBJ2-7; TRBD1 agrees at 7 bases. CDR3 length: 13 residues. J gave up 3 bases and V 3 bases, and 2 bases lay outside the gene matches. CDR1 is MNHNS and CDR2 is SASEGT in the germline V gene. This CDR3 is CASSDWDSYEQYV. The CDR3 coding sequence is TGTGCCAGCAGTGATTGGGACAGCTACGAGCAGTACGTC.

This rearrangement joins TRBV10-3 to TRBJ2-3, with D maybe TRBD2 (6 bases). The CDR3 is 19 amino acids. Per the germline V gene, CDR1 is ENHRY and CDR2 is SYGVKD. The ends were cut back, 6 bases at V and 6 bases at J, with 31 bases in the middle. The CDR3, as DNA: TGTGCCATCAGGGAGCACAACAAAGCCATAGCGGACGGAGGGGATACGCAGTATTTT. Translated, it gives CAIREHNKAIADGGDTQYF.

The rearrangement uses TRBV18 and TRBJ1-2; D is ambiguous. The ends were cut back, 6 bases at V and 2 bases at J, with 16 bases in the middle. This CDR3 has 15 residues. Germline V gene lookup returns CDR1 KGHSH and CDR2 LQKENI. The CDR3 region is CASSPSREVNYGYTF. CDR3 nucleotide sequence: TGTGCCAGCTCTCCCTCGCGAGAAGTAAACTATGGCTACACCTTC.

The V call is TRBV6-5, the J call TRBJ1-5; D remains unclear. V shed 0 bases and J shed 2 bases, with 5 bases lying between them. This CDR3 is 14 amino acids long. Germline CDR1 reads MNHEY; CDR2 reads SVGAGI. CDR3 nucleotide sequence: TGTGCCAGCAGTTACTCGTCGGGCAATCAGCCCCAGCATTTT. It encodes CASSYSSGNQPQHF.

The chain joins TRBV7-9 to TRBJ1-1; 11 positions match TRBD1. CDR3 length: 13 residues. V shed 5 bases and J 7 bases; nucleotides not matched to a gene: 3. CDR1 is SEHNR, CDR2 FQNEAQ, per germline (reference sequence). In nucleotides, the CDR3 is TGTGCCAGCAGCGCAGGGACAGGGGGTGAAGCTTTCTTT. Translated, it gives CASSAGTGGEAFF. The full variable domain, completed using reference TRBV7-9 and TRBJ1-1, is DTGVSQNPRHKITKRGQNVTFRCDPISEHNRLYWYRQTLGQGPEFLTYFQNEAQLEKSRLLSDRFSAERPKGSFSTLEIQRTEQGDSAMYLCASSAGTGGEAFFGQGTRLTVV.

The CDR3 protein is CASRPQTVMNTEAFF. The CDR3 nucleotides are TGTGCCAGCAGACCCCAGACAGTCATGAACACTGAAGCTTTCTTT. The rearrangement uses TRBV2 and TRBJ1-1; D perhaps matches TRBD1 (5 bases). The CDR3 extends over 15 amino acids. V was cut by 6 bases and J by 0 bases, with 14 bases left in between. Looked up from germline, CDR1 is SNHLY and CDR2 is FYNNEI.

Here the CDR3 reads CASSLSTGTENIQYF. The DNA of the CDR3 is TGTGCCAGCAGCTTATCCACAGGGACGGAAAACATTCAGTACTTC. The chain joins TRBV11-1 to TRBJ2-4, with a weak D call TRBD1 (6 bases). Germline V CDR1 and CDR2: SGHAT, FQDESV (reference sequence). V lost 2 bases to trimming and J lost 5 bases, with 13 bases between them. The CDR3 length is 15 residues. Looking up the rest from reference TRBV11-1 and TRBJ2-4 gives the full variable domain: EAEVAQSPRYKITEKSQAVAFWCDPISGHATLYWYRQILGQGPELLVQFQDESVVDDSQLPKDRFSAERLKGVDSTLKIQPAELGDSAMYLCASSLSTGTENIQYFGAGTRLSVL.

The chain carries TRBV20-1 and TRBJ2-1; 8 bases align to TRBD2. Trimming removed 3 bases from V and 8 bases from J; junction bases left unmatched: 6. This CDR3 region has 13 residues. Looked up from germline, CDR1 is DFQATT and CDR2 is SNEGSKA (reference sequence). The CDR3 bases are TGCAGTGCTAGTTCAGCGGGGGTATATGAGCAGTTCTTC. Protein sequence: CSASSAGVYEQFF.

The genes are TRBV9 and TRBJ2-2, with D uncertain. Germline assignment: CDR1 SGDLS and CDR2 YYNGEE. The CDR3 runs to 15 residues. Between the trimmed V and J ends, which lost 5 bases and 8 bases, there was a span of 19 bases. The CDR3 reads CASSSLGVRGGELFF. The DNA of the CDR3 is TGTGCCAGCAGTTCCCTCGGTGTCCGCGGAGGGGAGCTGTTTTTT. Complete variable domain (other parts from reference TRBV9 and TRBJ2-2): DSGVTQTPKHLITATGQRVTLRCSPRSGDLSVYWYQQSLDQGLQFLIQYYNGEERAKGNILERFSAQQFPDLHSELNLSSLELGDSALYFCASSSLGVRGGELFFGEGSRLTVL.

This clone was seen a single time. The J gene is TRBJ2-2, the V gene TRBV18; D may be TRBD2 (5 bases). Germline values: CDR1 KGHSH, CDR2 LQKENI. The CDR3 consists of 16 residues. Trimming took off 2 bases at V and 4 bases at J, with 14 bases between the two ends. The CDR3 nucleotides are TGTGCCAGCTCACCATCTAACCAGGCGGGCACCGGGGAGCTGTTTTTT. Protein: CASSPSNQAGTGELFF.

As concerns this clone: The sample carries other DNA sequences with the same CDR3. The genes are TRBV18 and TRBJ2-7; TRBD2 agrees at 7 bases. The germline V gene has CDR1 KGHSH and CDR2 LQKENI. This CDR3 is built from 14 residues. DNA of the CDR3: TGTGCCAGTTCACCAGGAAGCGGGGACTACGAGCAGTACGTC. Residues: CASSPGSGDYEQYV.

The chain joins TRBV9 to TRBJ2-3; 11 bases are a match to TRBD2. The germline V gene has CDR1 SGDLS and CDR2 YYNGEE. CDR3 length: 16 residues. Germline trimming cut 0 bases from V and 6 bases from J; bases unmatched to any gene: 6. The CDR3 loop reads CASSVGLAGGRDTQYF. CDR3 in DNA: TGTGCCAGCAGCGTAGGTTTAGCGGGGGGGCGGGATACGCAGTATTTT.

This chain joins TRBV5-6 and TRBJ2-1; TRBD2 matches at 7 bases. With 4 bases clipped from V and 0 bases from J, the junction kept 13 bases outside the gene matches. The CDR3 is made up of 18 amino acids. Germline V gives CDR1 SGHDT, CDR2 YYEEEE. This chain's CDR3 is CASSPPVGRGYSYNEQFF. The CDR3 DNA is TGTGCCAGCAGCCCCCCGGTGGGGCGGGGGTACTCCTACAATGAGCAGTTCTTC.

This chain uses TRBV6-1 with TRBJ2-7; the D gene is possibly TRBD2 (5 bases). Germline assignment: CDR1 MNHNS and CDR2 SASEGT. CDR3 length: 14 residues. Between the trimmed V and J ends, which lost 1 base and 6 bases, there was a span of 13 bases. CDR3 DNA: TGTGCCAGCAGTGAAGGAGGGTTTCCTTTCGAGCAGTACTTC. Amino acid sequence: CASSEGGFPFEQYF.

V usage is TRBV9 and J usage is TRBJ1-2; 7 bases are shared with TRBD1. There are 16 residues in the CDR3. V trimming: 4 bases; J trimming: 3 bases; junction bases outside the gene matches: 12. The germline V gene has CDR1 SGDLS and CDR2 YYNGEE. The CDR3 DNA follows: TGTGCCAGCAGCCCCACAGGGGCTCTTTCCCACTATGGCTACACCTTC. This gives the protein CASSPTGALSHYGYTF.

The chain joins TRBV11-1 to TRBJ2-5, with no clear D. CDR1 is SGHAT, CDR2 FQDESV, per germline (reference sequence). The CDR3 extends over 16 amino acids. Trimming took 6 bases from V and 5 from J, leaving 22 bases between them. In DNA form, the CDR3 reads TGTGCCAGCAGTCCCCGTAGTGTTGGAGCGAGGGAGACCCAGTACTTC. This codes for CASSPRSVGARETQYF.

The J gene is TRBJ2-7, the V gene TRBV5-1, with a possible D match to TRBD1 (5 bases). Germline CDR1 and CDR2: SGHRS and YFSETQ. This CDR3 region has 15 residues. V lost 4 bases to trimming and J lost 3 bases, with 17 bases between them. CDR3 DNA: TGCGCCAGCAGCAGCTCTGACAGTACATACTACGAGCAGTACTTC. Protein: CASSSSDSTYYEQYF.

V and J are TRBV19 and TRBJ2-5; no clear D. V dropped 5 bases and J dropped 2 bases, with 9 bases sitting between them. Looked up from germline, CDR1 is LNHDA and CDR2 is SQIVND (reference sequence). CDR3 length equals 13 residues. CDR3 region: CASSLEAQETQYF. In DNA form, the CDR3 reads TGTGCCAGTAGTCTGGAAGCGCAAGAGACCCAGTACTTC.

This clone has only one observation. Here the CDR3 DNA reads TGCGCCAGCAGCCAAGATCAGGTACAGGGGGCGCTTGGAAACACCATATATTTT. This codes for CASSQDQVQGALGNTIYF. The genes are TRBV4-1 and TRBJ1-3; 9 bases map to TRBD1. This CDR3 region has 18 residues. J gave up 3 bases and V 0 bases, and 9 bases lay outside the gene matches. Germline V gives CDR1 MGHRA, CDR2 YSYEKL.

V and J are TRBV28 and TRBJ1-1; 9 nucleotides line up with TRBD1. Germline-derived CDR1 and CDR2 are MDHEN and SYDVKM. This CDR3 comprises 15 residues. J gave up 4 bases and V 6 bases, and 9 bases lay outside the gene matches. This CDR3 reads CASSNPQGASTEAFF. The DNA of the CDR3 is TGTGCCAGCAGCAACCCACAGGGGGCAAGCACTGAAGCTTTCTTT.

V usage is TRBV2 and J usage is TRBJ1-5, with unresolved D. V was cut by 4 bases and J by 2 bases, with 6 bases left in between. CDR1 and CDR2 from the germline V gene are SNHLY and FYNNEI. This CDR3 is built from 13 residues. This chain's CDR3 is CASSGSGNQPQHF. CDR3 DNA sequence: TGTGCCAGCAGTGGTTCGGGCAATCAGCCCCAGCATTTT. Full variable domain (outside the CDR3, taken from reference TRBV2 and TRBJ1-5): EPEVTQTPSHQVTQMGQEVILRCVPISNHLYFYWYRQILGQKVEFLVSFYNNEISEKSEIFDDQFSVERPDGSNFTLKIRSTKLEDSAMYFCASSGSGNQPQHFGDGTRLSIL.

CDR3 bases: TGTGCCAGCAGCGATACCGGGACAGGGTTCTATGGCTACACCTTC. Amino acids: CASSDTGTGFYGYTF. J is TRBJ1-2 and V is TRBV6-5; 9 positions agree with TRBD1. CDR3 length: 15 residues. V shed 6 bases, J shed 4 bases, and the junction held 9 bases outside the gene matches. Per the germline V gene, CDR1 is MNHEY and CDR2 is SVGAGI.

This chain links TRBV28 with TRBJ2-3; D uncertain. The CDR3 spans 11 residues. The V gene's germline CDR1 is MDHEN and CDR2 SYDVKM. The V and J ends lost 4 bases and 6 bases respectively, with 5 bases between them. CDR3: CASSWADTQYF. The CDR3 region has the DNA TGTGCCAGCAGTTGGGCCGATACGCAGTATTTT. The full variable domain, completed using reference TRBV28 and TRBJ2-3, is DVKVTQSSRYLVKRTGEKVFLECVQDMDHENMFWYRQDPGLGLRLIYFSYDVKMKEKGDIPEGYSVSREKKERFSLILESASTNQTSMYLCASSWADTQYFGPGTRLTVL.

The V and J genes are TRBV5-8 and TRBJ2-2; TRBD1 agrees at 8 bases. This CDR3 contains 15 residues. Germline CDR1 and CDR2: SGHTS and YDEGEE. V was pared by 4 bases and J by 1 base, with 3 bases of the junction left unmatched. CDR3 in amino acids: CASSLDRGNTGELFF. The DNA for the CDR3 is TGTGCCAGCAGCCTCGACAGGGGGAACACCGGGGAGCTGTTTTTT.

This clone occurred once. The chain carries TRBV24-1 and TRBJ2-1; D ambiguous. CDR1 and CDR2 from the germline V gene are KGHDR and SFDVKD. V shed 1 base and J shed 5 bases, with 5 bases lying between them. There are 13 residues in the CDR3. CDR3 sequence: CATSDLAHNEQFF. CDR3 DNA sequence: TGTGCCACCAGTGATTTAGCACACAATGAGCAGTTCTTC.

This chain uses TRBV9 with TRBJ2-3; tentatively, D is TRBD2 (6 bases). From germline, CDR1 is SGDLS and CDR2 YYNGEE. V lost 2 bases and J 2 bases, leaving 12 bases between the germline ends. The CDR3 runs to 15 residues. The CDR3 is CASSVRDLFTDTQYF. Here the CDR3 DNA reads TGTGCCAGCAGCGTCCGGGACTTATTCACAGATACGCAGTATTTT.

V gene TRBV11-2 combines with J gene TRBJ2-1; 8 bases agree with TRBD2. Germline assignment: CDR1 SGHAT and CDR2 FQNNGV. The CDR3 has 15 residues. V was clipped by 5 bases and J by 2 bases; unmatched bases: 5. The CDR3 nucleotides read TGTGCCAGCAGCACTCCGGGACTAGCCTACAATGAGCAGTTCTTC. This encodes CASSTPGLAYNEQFF.

The gene calls are TRBV30 and TRBJ1-5; the D gene is possibly TRBD1 (5 bases). The CDR3 is 16 residues long. V dropped 0 bases and J dropped 0 bases, with 12 bases sitting between them. The V gene's germline CDR1 is GTSNPN and CDR2 SVGIG (reference sequence). CDR3 loop: CAWSVGTGLSNQPQHF. CDR3 in DNA: TGTGCCTGGAGTGTCGGGACGGGACTTAGCAATCAGCCCCAGCATTTT. The full variable domain, with the rest looked up from reference TRBV30 and TRBJ1-5, is SQTIHQWPATLVQPVGSPLSLECTVEGTSNPNLYWYRQAAGRGLQLLFYSVGIGQISSEVPQNLSASRPQDRQFILSSKKLLLSDSGFYLCAWSVGTGLSNQPQHFGDGTRLSIL.